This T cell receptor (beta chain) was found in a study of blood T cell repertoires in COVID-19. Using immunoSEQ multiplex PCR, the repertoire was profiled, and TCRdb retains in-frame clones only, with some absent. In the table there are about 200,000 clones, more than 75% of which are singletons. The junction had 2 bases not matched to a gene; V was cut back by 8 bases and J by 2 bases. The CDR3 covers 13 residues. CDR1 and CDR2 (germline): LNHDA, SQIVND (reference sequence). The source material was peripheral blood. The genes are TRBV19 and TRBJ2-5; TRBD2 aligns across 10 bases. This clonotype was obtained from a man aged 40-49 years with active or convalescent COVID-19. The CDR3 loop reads CASRTSGQETQYF. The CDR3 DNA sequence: TGTGCCAGTCGGACTAGCGGACAAGAGACCCAGTACTTC.